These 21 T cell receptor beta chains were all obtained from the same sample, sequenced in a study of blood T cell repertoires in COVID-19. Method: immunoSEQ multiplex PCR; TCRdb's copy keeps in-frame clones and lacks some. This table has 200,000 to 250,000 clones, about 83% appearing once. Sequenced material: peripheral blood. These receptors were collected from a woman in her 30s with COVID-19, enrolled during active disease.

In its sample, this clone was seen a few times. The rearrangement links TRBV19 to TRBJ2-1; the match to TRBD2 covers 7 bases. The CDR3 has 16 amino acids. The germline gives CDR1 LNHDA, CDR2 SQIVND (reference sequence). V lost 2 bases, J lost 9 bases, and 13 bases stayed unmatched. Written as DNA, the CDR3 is TGTGCCAGTAGTATAAATGCCCCAGCGGGGTCCTCTGAGCAGTTCTTC. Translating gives CASSINAPAGSSEQFF. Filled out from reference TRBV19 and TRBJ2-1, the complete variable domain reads DGGITQSPKYLFRKEGQNVTLSCEQNLNHDAMYWYRQDPGQGLRLIYYSQIVNDFQKGDIAEGYSVSREKKESFPLTVTSAQKNPTAFYLCASSINAPAGSSEQFFGPGTRLTVL.

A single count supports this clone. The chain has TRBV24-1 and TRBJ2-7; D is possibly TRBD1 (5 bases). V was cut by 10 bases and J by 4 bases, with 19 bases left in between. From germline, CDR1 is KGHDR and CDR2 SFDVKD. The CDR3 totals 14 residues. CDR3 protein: CATIWAGLWYEQYF. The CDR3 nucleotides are TGTGCCACTATCTGGGCAGGGCTCTGGTACGAGCAGTACTTC.

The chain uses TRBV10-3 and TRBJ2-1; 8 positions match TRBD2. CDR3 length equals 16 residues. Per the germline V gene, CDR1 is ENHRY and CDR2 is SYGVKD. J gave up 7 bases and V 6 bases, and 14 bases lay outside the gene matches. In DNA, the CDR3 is TGTGCCATCAGCCAAAGCGGGGGCCCAGGAGGGAATGAGCAGTTCTTC. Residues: CAISQSGGPGGNEQFF.

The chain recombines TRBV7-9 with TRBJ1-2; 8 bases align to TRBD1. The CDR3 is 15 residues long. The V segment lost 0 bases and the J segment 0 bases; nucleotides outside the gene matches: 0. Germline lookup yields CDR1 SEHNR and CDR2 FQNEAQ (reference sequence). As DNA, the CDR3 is TGTGCCAGCAGCTTAGCGGACAGGGCTAACTATGGCTACACCTTC. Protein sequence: CASSLADRANYGYTF.

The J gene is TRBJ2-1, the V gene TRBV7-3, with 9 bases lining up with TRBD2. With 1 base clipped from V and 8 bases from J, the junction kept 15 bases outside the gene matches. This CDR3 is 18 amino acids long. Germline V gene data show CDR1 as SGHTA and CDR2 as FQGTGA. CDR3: CASSLNGGRAPPLYEQFF. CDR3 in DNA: TGTGCCAGCAGCTTAAATGGCGGGAGGGCCCCTCCATTGTATGAGCAGTTCTTC.

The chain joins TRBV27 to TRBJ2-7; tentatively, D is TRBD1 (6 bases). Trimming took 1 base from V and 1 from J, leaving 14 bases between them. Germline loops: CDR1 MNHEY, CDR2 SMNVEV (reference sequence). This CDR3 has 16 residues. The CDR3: CASSLLGAVESYEQYF. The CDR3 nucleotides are TGTGCCAGCAGTTTATTGGGGGCGGTCGAGTCCTACGAGCAGTACTTC.

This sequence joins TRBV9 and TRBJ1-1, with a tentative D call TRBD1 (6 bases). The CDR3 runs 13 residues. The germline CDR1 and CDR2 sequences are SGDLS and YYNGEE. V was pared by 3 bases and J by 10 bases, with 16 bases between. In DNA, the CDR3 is TGTGCCAGCAGCGCCTGGGGGGGCGAGGCAGCTTTCTTT. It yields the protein CASSAWGGEAAFF.

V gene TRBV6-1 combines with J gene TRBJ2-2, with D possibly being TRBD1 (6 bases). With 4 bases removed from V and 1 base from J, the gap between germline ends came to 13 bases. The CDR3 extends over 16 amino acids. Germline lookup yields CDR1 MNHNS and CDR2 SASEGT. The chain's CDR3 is CASSGRQALNTGELFF. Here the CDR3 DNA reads TGTGCCAGCAGTGGCCGACAGGCACTGAACACCGGGGAGCTGTTTTTT.

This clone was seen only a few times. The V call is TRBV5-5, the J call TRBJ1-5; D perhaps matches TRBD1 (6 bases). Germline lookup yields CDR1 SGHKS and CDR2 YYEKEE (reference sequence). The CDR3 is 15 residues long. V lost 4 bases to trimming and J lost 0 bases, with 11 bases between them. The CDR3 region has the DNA TGTGCCAGCAGCCCATACAGGGATAGCAATCAGCCCCAGCATTTT. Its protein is CASSPYRDSNQPQHF.

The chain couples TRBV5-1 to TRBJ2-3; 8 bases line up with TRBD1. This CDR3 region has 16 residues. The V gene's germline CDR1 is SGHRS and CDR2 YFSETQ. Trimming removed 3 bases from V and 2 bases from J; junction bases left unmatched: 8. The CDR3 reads CASSSGTGASTDTQYF. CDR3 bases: TGCGCCAGCAGCTCCGGGACAGGCGCTTCCACAGATACGCAGTATTTT.

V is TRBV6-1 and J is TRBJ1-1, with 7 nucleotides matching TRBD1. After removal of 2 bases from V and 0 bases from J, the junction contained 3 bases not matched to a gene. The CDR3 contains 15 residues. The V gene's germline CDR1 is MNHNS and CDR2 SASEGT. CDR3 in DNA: TGTGCCAGCAGTGAAAACAGGGGAATGAACACTGAAGCTTTCTTT. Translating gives CASSENRGMNTEAFF.

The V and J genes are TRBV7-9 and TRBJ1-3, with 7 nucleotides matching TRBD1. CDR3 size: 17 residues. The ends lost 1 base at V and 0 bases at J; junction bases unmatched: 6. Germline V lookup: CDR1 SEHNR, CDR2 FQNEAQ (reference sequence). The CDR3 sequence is CASSLGGQRHSGNTIYF. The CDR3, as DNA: TGTGCCAGCAGCTTAGGGGGACAGAGGCACTCTGGAAACACCATATATTTT. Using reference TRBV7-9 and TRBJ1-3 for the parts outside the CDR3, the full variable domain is DTGVSQNPRHKITKRGQNVTFRCDPISEHNRLYWYRQTLGQGPEFLTYFQNEAQLEKSRLLSDRFSAERPKGSFSTLEIQRTEQGDSAMYLCASSLGGQRHSGNTIYFGEGSWLTVV.

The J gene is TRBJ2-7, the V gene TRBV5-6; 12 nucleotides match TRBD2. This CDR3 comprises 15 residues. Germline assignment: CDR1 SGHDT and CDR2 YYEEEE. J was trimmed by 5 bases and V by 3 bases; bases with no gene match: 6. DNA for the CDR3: TGTGCCAGCAGCTACGGACTAGCGGGAAAAAACGAGCAGTACTTC. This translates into CASSYGLAGKNEQYF.

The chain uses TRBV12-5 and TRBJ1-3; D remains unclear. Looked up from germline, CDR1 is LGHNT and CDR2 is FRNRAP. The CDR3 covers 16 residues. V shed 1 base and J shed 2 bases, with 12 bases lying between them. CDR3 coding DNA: TGTGCTAGTGGTTTGGAGACAAACAAGGCTGGAAACACCATATATTTT. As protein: CASGLETNKAGNTIYF.

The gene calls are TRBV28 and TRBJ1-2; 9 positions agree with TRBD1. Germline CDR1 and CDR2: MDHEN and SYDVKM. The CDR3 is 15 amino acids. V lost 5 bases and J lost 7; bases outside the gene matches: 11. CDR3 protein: CASSPGQGLASGYTF. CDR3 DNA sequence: TGTGCCAGCAGTCCCGGACAGGGGTTAGCTAGTGGCTACACCTTC.

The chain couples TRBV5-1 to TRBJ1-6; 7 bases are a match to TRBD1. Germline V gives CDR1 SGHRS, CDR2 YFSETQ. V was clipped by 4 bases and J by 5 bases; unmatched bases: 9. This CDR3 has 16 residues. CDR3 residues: CASSVRDSRNNSPLHF. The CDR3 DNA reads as TGCGCCAGCAGCGTCCGGGACAGCCGGAATAATTCACCCCTCCACTTT.

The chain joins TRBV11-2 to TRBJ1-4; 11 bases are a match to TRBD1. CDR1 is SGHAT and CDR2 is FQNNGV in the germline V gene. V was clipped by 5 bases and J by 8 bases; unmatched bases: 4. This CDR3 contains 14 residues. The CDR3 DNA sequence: TGTGCCAGCAGCCGGACAGGGGGCGAAGAAAAACTGTTTTTT. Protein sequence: CASSRTGGEEKLFF. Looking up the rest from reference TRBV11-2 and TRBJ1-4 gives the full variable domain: EAGVAQSPRYKIIEKRQSVAFWCNPISGHATLYWYQQILGQGPKLLIQFQNNGVVDDSQLPKDRFSAERLKGVDSTLKIQPAKLEDSAVYLCASSRTGGEEKLFFGSGTQLSVL.

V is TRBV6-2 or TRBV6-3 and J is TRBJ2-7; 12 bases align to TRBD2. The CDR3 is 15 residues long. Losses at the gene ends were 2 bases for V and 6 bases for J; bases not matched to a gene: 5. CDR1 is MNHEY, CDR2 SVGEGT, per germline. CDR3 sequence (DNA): TGTGCCAGCAGTTACCCGCTAGCGGGAGGGCGCGAGCAGTACTTC. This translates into CASSYPLAGGREQYF.

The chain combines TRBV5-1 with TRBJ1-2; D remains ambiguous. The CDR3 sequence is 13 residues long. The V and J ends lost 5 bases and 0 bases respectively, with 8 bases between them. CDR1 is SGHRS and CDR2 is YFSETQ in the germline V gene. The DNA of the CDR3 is TGCGCCAGCAGTGAGGAGGCTAACTATGGCTACACCTTC. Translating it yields CASSEEANYGYTF.

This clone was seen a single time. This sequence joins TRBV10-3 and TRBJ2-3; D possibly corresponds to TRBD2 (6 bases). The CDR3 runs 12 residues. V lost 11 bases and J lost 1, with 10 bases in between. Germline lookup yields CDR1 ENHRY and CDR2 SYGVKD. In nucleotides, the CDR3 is TGTGCCGTGGGACTTCGCACAGATACGCAGTATTTT. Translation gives CAVGLRTDTQYF.

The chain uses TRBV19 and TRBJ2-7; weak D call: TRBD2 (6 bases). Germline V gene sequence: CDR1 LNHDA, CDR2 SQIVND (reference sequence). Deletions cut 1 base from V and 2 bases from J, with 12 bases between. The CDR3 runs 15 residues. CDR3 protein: CASSIGGTVPYEQYF. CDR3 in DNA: TGTGCCAGTAGTATAGGGGGGACTGTCCCCTACGAGCAGTACTTC.